Following are 29 T cell receptor beta chains from one sample sequenced in a study of OX40 agonist ivuxolimab in advanced cancers. Produced via immunoSEQ multiplex PCR; TCRdb's table is partial and in-frame only. The sample includes fewer than 85,000 clones, around four fifths of them seen just once. The sample consisted of CD4+ or CD8+ T cells sorted from blood, taken in a trial of the OX40 agonist ivuxolimab. All receptors come from an adult with an advanced solid tumor such as melanoma, head and neck, liver or kidney cancer.

V and J are TRBV7-9 and TRBJ1-3; maybe TRBD1 (5 bases). This CDR3 contains 16 residues. V was pared by 3 bases and J by 5 bases, with 17 bases between. Germline CDR1 reads SEHNR; CDR2 reads FQNEAQ (reference sequence). CDR3 nucleotide sequence: TGTGCCAGCAGCTTTACCCTGGGACTCCTTCGAAACACCATATATTTT. It is translated as CASSFTLGLLRNTIYF.

The rearrangement joins TRBV27 to TRBJ1-2; 7 bases fit TRBD1. The junction had 13 bases not matched to a gene; V was cut back by 7 bases and J by 2 bases. This CDR3 contains 16 residues. From germline, CDR1 is MNHEY and CDR2 SMNVEV (reference sequence). CDR3 nucleotide sequence: TGTGCCAGCACCTCGTTGGACAGGTCTTTCAACTATGGCTACACCTTC. Protein sequence: CASTSLDRSFNYGYTF.

V usage is TRBV2 and J usage is TRBJ1-4; TRBD1 is a possible D gene (6 bases). The CDR3 has 14 residues. From germline, CDR1 is SNHLY and CDR2 FYNNEI. Between the trimmed V and J ends, which lost 6 bases and 3 bases, there was a span of 11 bases. This CDR3 reads CASRGTGPNEKLFF. CDR3 in DNA: TGTGCCAGCAGGGGAACAGGGCCTAATGAAAAACTGTTTTTT.

This chain joins TRBV5-1 and TRBJ2-3; 8 nucleotides line up with TRBD2. Germline assignment: CDR1 SGHRS and CDR2 YFSETQ. V lost 4 bases and J lost 3; bases outside the gene matches: 1. The CDR3 extends over 13 amino acids. The CDR3 nucleotides are TGCGCCAGCAGCCGACTAGCGACAGATACGCAGTATTTT. This gives the protein CASSRLATDTQYF. The entire variable domain, with the rest obtained from reference TRBV5-1 and TRBJ2-3, is as follows: KAGVTQTPRYLIKTRGQQVTLSCSPISGHRSVSWYQQTPGQGLQFLFEYFSETQRNKGNFPGRFSGRQFSNSRSEMNVSTLELGDSALYLCASSRLATDTQYFGPGTRLTVL.

This chain uses TRBV27 with TRBJ1-1; D call uncertain. CDR3 length: 13 residues. Germline V lookup: CDR1 MNHEY, CDR2 SMNVEV (reference sequence). Trimming removed 10 bases from V and 0 bases from J, with 12 bases in between. CDR3 DNA sequence: TGTGCCACCGTTGGGAGCTTGAACACTGAAGCTTTCTTT. Amino acids: CATVGSLNTEAFF.

V gene TRBV5-1 combines with J gene TRBJ2-7; 7 nucleotides align to TRBD1. CDR1 and CDR2 from the germline V gene are SGHRS and YFSETQ. CDR3 length equals 13 residues. The V gene end was trimmed by 3 bases and the J gene end by 7 bases; junction bases not matched to a gene: 7. The CDR3 nucleotides are TGCGCCAGCAGCTGGCCCGGGACAGATGAGCAGTACTTC. Its protein product is CASSWPGTDEQYF.

This clone has just one count. The chain carries TRBV28 and TRBJ1-6, with D perhaps TRBD1 (5 bases). Trimming shortened V by 5 bases and J by 0 bases, and 11 bases separated the two germline ends. The CDR3 has 16 residues. Germline assignment: CDR1 MDHEN and CDR2 SYDVKM. CDR3 DNA sequence: TGTGCCAGCAGTCCCGACAGCCGCTCCTATAATTCACCCCTCCACTTT. Protein product: CASSPDSRSYNSPLHF.

This chain connects TRBV5-1 to TRBJ2-5; D ambiguous. V was cut by 4 bases and J by 2 bases, with 15 bases left in between. This CDR3 has 15 amino acids. CDR1 and CDR2 from the germline V gene are SGHRS and YFSETQ. The CDR3 DNA is TGCGCCAGCAGCCTCAATCCAGCCACACAAGAGACCCAGTACTTC. Amino acids: CASSLNPATQETQYF.

The rearrangement uses TRBV10-2 and TRBJ1-1, with D hard to call. Germline loops: CDR1 WSHSY, CDR2 SAAADI. V lost 6 bases to trimming and J lost 3 bases, with 8 bases between them. The CDR3 is made up of 12 amino acids. This chain's CDR3 is CASSHSHTEAFF. CDR3 DNA sequence: TGCGCCAGCAGCCACTCCCACACTGAAGCTTTCTTT.

The CDR3 region is CASSLRGGGTDTQYF. CDR3 sequence (DNA): TGCGCCAGCAGCTTGAGGGGAGGGGGCACAGATACGCAGTATTTT. This sequence joins TRBV5-1 and TRBJ2-3; TRBD2 matches at 7 bases. This CDR3 contains 15 residues. Looked up from germline, CDR1 is SGHRS and CDR2 is YFSETQ. Trimming at V came to 1 base and at J to 1 base, leaving 3 bases not matched to a gene. The whole variable domain, filled in from reference TRBV5-1 and TRBJ2-3, reads KAGVTQTPRYLIKTRGQQVTLSCSPISGHRSVSWYQQTPGQGLQFLFEYFSETQRNKGNFPGRFSGRQFSNSRSEMNVSTLELGDSALYLCASSLRGGGTDTQYFGPGTRLTVL.

The chain has TRBV30 and TRBJ2-7, with D tentatively TRBD2 (5 bases). V lost 3 bases and J 3 bases, leaving 12 bases between the germline ends. Per the germline V gene, CDR1 is GTSNPN and CDR2 is SVGIG (reference sequence). The CDR3 spans 13 residues. The CDR3 is CAWSAGRLYEQYF. CDR3 DNA sequence: TGTGCCTGGAGCGCGGGCCGACTCTACGAGCAGTACTTC.

The gene calls are TRBV5-4 and TRBJ2-5, with 8 bases fitting TRBD2. CDR3 length: 17 residues. Germline V gene data show CDR1 as SGHNT and CDR2 as YYREEE (reference sequence). V shed 0 bases and J 7 bases; nucleotides not matched to a gene: 14. The CDR3 DNA reads TGTGCCAGCAGCTTGGGGGGGACTAGGAGGGGTGACGGGACCCAGTACTTC. It yields the protein CASSLGGTRRGDGTQYF.

V is TRBV11-2 and J is TRBJ2-7; TRBD1 aligns across 9 bases. Per germline, CDR1 SGHAT and CDR2 FQNNGV. The length of the CDR3 is 18 residues. V shed 1 base and J 2 bases; nucleotides not matched to a gene: 12. The CDR3 nucleotides read TGTGCCAGCAGCTTAGGGACAGGGGCTCCCTCTCAAACCTACGAGCAGTACTTC. Its protein is CASSLGTGAPSQTYEQYF.

Only a few counts were recorded for this clone. The chain couples TRBV28 to TRBJ2-3; possibly TRBD2 for D (5 bases). The ends were cut back, 11 bases at V and 1 base at J, with 13 bases in the middle. The CDR3 runs 13 residues. Germline CDR1 is MDHEN and CDR2 is SYDVKM. CDR3 in DNA: TGTGCCTGGAACGCGGGCGGCACAGATACGCAGTATTTT. Protein sequence: CAWNAGGTDTQYF. Supplemented by reference TRBV28 and TRBJ2-3, the full variable domain reads DVKVTQSSRYLVKRTGEKVFLECVQDMDHENMFWYRQDPGLGLRLIYFSYDVKMKEKGDIPEGYSVSREKKERFSLILESASTNQTSMYLCAWNAGGTDTQYFGPGTRLTVL.

The chain combines TRBV7-8 with TRBJ1-1, with 12 bases fitting TRBD1. The length of the CDR3 is 15 residues. With V trimmed by 5 bases and J by 4 bases, 5 bases remained unmatched. Per the germline V gene, CDR1 is SGHVS and CDR2 is FQNEAQ. For the CDR3, the DNA is TGTGCCAGCAGCGCCCGGGACAGGGGGCCCACTGAAGCTTTCTTT. Protein sequence: CASSARDRGPTEAFF.

The V and J genes are TRBV6-5 and TRBJ1-6, with 9 positions matching TRBD1. The length of the CDR3 is 14 residues. Trimming at V came to 8 bases and at J to 5 bases, leaving 4 bases not matched to a gene. CDR1 is MNHEY and CDR2 is SVGAGI in the germline V gene. The DNA of the CDR3 is TGTGCCAGCGCCGGACAGGGGAATAATTCACCCCTCCACTTT. This sequence encodes CASAGQGNNSPLHF.

This sequence joins TRBV10-3 and TRBJ2-3; 9 bases agree with TRBD1. Germline CDR1 is ENHRY and CDR2 is SYGVKD. This CDR3 is built from 18 residues. The V gene end was trimmed by 3 bases and the J gene end by 5 bases; junction bases not matched to a gene: 15. CDR3 coding DNA: TGTGCCATCAGTGACCCCTACTCCCGGGACAGGGTTATAGATACGCAGTATTTT. Translating gives CAISDPYSRDRVIDTQYF.

This clone occurred a few times. The chain is built from TRBV18 and TRBJ2-1; the match to TRBD2 covers 11 bases. The CDR3 has 15 residues. Germline CDR1 is KGHSH and CDR2 is LQKENI. Losses at the gene ends were 7 bases for V and 7 bases for J; bases not matched to a gene: 9. The CDR3 loop is CASFLSGTSGNEQFF. The CDR3 DNA follows: TGTGCCAGCTTCCTATCCGGGACTAGCGGTAATGAGCAGTTCTTC.

This chain joins TRBV5-1 and TRBJ1-4; 7 nucleotides line up with TRBD1. CDR3 length: 15 amino acids. The ends lost 5 bases at V and 3 bases at J; junction bases unmatched: 7. The germline CDR1 and CDR2 sequences are SGHRS and YFSETQ. DNA for the CDR3: TGCGCCAGCAGTTCCGAGGGGGCAGCTAATGAAAAACTGTTTTTT. It codes for CASSSEGAANEKLFF.

The CDR3 coding sequence is TGTGCCTGGAGTGGGGACAGGGGGCATGGCTACACCTTC. It codes for CAWSGDRGHGYTF. This rearrangement joins TRBV30 to TRBJ1-2, with TRBD1 identical over 12 bases. The CDR3 consists of 13 residues. The germline CDR1 and CDR2 sequences are GTSNPN and SVGIG (reference sequence). With 1 base clipped from V and 6 bases from J, the junction kept 0 bases outside the gene matches.

This clone came up once. The chain's CDR3 is CASSPLVPGVGTDTQYF. The CDR3 DNA reads TGTGCCAGCAGCCCGCTTGTACCGGGAGTAGGCACAGATACGCAGTATTTT. The rearrangement joins TRBV4-2 to TRBJ2-3, with D maybe TRBD2 (6 bases). This CDR3 comprises 17 residues. CDR1 and CDR2 from the germline V gene are LGHNA and YNFKEQ. V was pared by 4 bases and J by 1 base, with 18 bases between.

V is TRBV5-1 and J is TRBJ2-3; TRBD1 agrees at 7 bases. This CDR3 spans 16 amino acids. CDR1 and CDR2 (germline): SGHRS, YFSETQ. V dropped 2 bases and J dropped 0; count of bases not matched to a gene: 6. The CDR3 DNA reads as TGCGCCAGCAGCTTAATTGGGGACAGAAGCACAGATACGCAGTATTTT. Translated, it gives CASSLIGDRSTDTQYF. Looking up the rest from reference TRBV5-1 and TRBJ2-3 gives the full variable domain: KAGVTQTPRYLIKTRGQQVTLSCSPISGHRSVSWYQQTPGQGLQFLFEYFSETQRNKGNFPGRFSGRQFSNSRSEMNVSTLELGDSALYLCASSLIGDRSTDTQYFGPGTRLTVL.

The rearrangement uses TRBV18 and TRBJ1-3, with D tentatively TRBD1 (5 bases). The CDR3 is 16 amino acids. V was cut by 4 bases and J by 0 bases, with 13 bases left in between. The germline V gene encodes CDR1 KGHSH and CDR2 LQKENI. The CDR3 coding sequence is TGTGCCAGCTCACTCTCCGGGGCCCTCTCTGGAAACACCATATATTTT. This gives the protein CASSLSGALSGNTIYF.

The rearrangement joins TRBV18 to TRBJ1-4; D is unresolved. CDR1 is KGHSH and CDR2 is LQKENI in the germline V gene. The CDR3 sequence is 17 residues long. V was trimmed by 2 bases and J by 0 bases, leaving 13 bases between them. CDR3 loop: CASSPGETSSTNEKLFF. In nucleotides, the CDR3 is TGTGCCAGCTCACCAGGGGAGACAAGTTCAACTAATGAAAAACTGTTTTTT.

The gene calls are TRBV5-1 and TRBJ1-1, with unresolved D. The CDR3 is made up of 14 amino acids. Trimming shortened V by 0 bases and J by 2 bases, and 8 bases separated the two germline ends. CDR1 and CDR2 (germline): SGHRS, YFSETQ. The CDR3 loop is CASSLVLGNTEAFF. CDR3 nucleotide sequence: TGCGCCAGCAGCTTGGTCCTGGGAAACACTGAAGCTTTCTTT.

This chain links TRBV6-6 with TRBJ2-1; no clear D. The CDR3 covers 14 residues. Germline V CDR1 and CDR2: MNHNY, SVGAGI (reference sequence). V lost 8 bases and J lost 2, with 13 bases in between. CDR3 nucleotides: TGTGCCAGCGAGTCCCCCACGGCCTACAATGAGCAGTTCTTC. Its translation: CASESPTAYNEQFF.

The J gene is TRBJ2-2, the V gene TRBV28; TRBD2 agrees at 9 bases. The CDR3 has 14 residues. Germline loops: CDR1 MDHEN, CDR2 SYDVKM. V was pared by 5 bases and J by 7 bases, with 5 bases of the junction left unmatched. The CDR3 coding sequence is TGTGCCAGCAGTCCCGCACTAGCGGGCGGGGAGCTGTTTTTT. It specifies CASSPALAGGELFF.

V usage is TRBV7-2 and J usage is TRBJ2-2; 7 bases agree with TRBD2. Germline V gene sequence: CDR1 SGHTA, CDR2 FQGNSA. V lost 5 bases to trimming and J lost 8 bases; unmatched junction nucleotides: 14. This CDR3 is built from 16 residues. CDR3 in DNA: TGTGCCAGCAGCGTGACTAGCTGGCGTACGGGTGGGGAGCTGTTTTTT. Protein product: CASSVTSWRTGGELFF.

The CDR3, as DNA: TGTGCCAGCAGCTTGACAGGGGGTGGCTACACCTTC. It codes for CASSLTGGGYTF. The chain is built from TRBV7-9 and TRBJ1-2; TRBD1 aligns across 9 bases. Germline CDR1 SEHNR, CDR2 FQNEAQ (reference sequence). This CDR3 is 12 amino acids long. V was clipped by 3 bases and J by 7 bases; unmatched bases: 0.